Given below is one T cell receptor (beta chain) in context. The sample comes from a study of T cells expressing NK-cell markers. The CDR3 length is 14 residues. The germline V gene encodes CDR1 LNHDA and CDR2 SQIVND (reference sequence). From the 5' RACE reads, TCRdb lists one entry per CDR3 protein and no DNA. The clone table shows approximately 460,000 distinct CDR3 sequences, with the ten largest holding 7.3%. The TCR comes from a woman between 18 and 69 years old in good health. V usage is TRBV19 and J usage is TRBJ2-2. The source material was blood T cells: a sorted CD56 or NKG2C T cell subset, CD4+ or CD8+ T cells, or bulk PBMC T cells (not recorded which). The CDR3 is CASSISPNTGELFF.